This T cell receptor (beta chain) is from a study of blood T cell repertoires in COVID-19. Study background: The analysed material was cDNA or gDNA that came from T cells, B-cell-depleted T cells, or PBMCs.

This clone was recorded only once. Trimming took 0 bases from V and 3 from J, leaving 8 bases between them. The CDR3 consists of 14 residues. CDR1 and CDR2 (germline): MNHEY, SVGAGI. In the original analysis: The authors estimated nucleated cell counts from reference gene primer amplification. Sequencing was performed with immunoSEQ multiplex PCR; in TCRdb, only in-frame clones are kept and a portion is missing. V and J calls and clone size come straight from that table; D and trimming were deduced from the DNA. The repertoire includes tens of thousands of clones, roughly 88% of them detected once, and over 35% sits in the top ten.

The clonotype was recovered from a human donor in a cohort sampled during active COVID-19. The specimen was peripheral blood. The rearrangement uses TRBV6-5 and TRBJ1-2, with a possible D match to TRBD1 (6 bases). The CDR3 region has the DNA TGTGCCAGCAGTTACTCGACAGGAGACTATGGCTACACCTTC. Residues: CASSYSTGDYGYTF.